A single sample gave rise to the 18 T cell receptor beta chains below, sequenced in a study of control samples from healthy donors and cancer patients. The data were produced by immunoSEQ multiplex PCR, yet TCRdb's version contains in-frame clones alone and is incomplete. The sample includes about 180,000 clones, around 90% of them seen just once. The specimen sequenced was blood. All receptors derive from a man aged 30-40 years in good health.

This CDR3 is CATSDGTSGGASSYEQYF. DNA for the CDR3: TGTGCCACCAGTGATGGGACTAGCGGGGGGGCATCATCCTACGAGCAGTACTTC. The chain carries TRBV24-1 and TRBJ2-7, with TRBD2 matching over 16 bases. V was pared by 3 bases and J by 1 base, with 5 bases of the junction left unmatched. Germline values: CDR1 KGHDR, CDR2 SFDVKD. This CDR3 comprises 18 residues.

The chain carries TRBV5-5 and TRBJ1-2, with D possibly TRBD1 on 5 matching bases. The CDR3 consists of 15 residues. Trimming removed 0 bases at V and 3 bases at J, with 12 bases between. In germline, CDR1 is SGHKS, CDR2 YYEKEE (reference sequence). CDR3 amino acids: CASSLAGRVDYGYTF. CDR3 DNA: TGTGCCAGCAGCTTGGCCGGCAGGGTAGACTATGGCTACACCTTC.

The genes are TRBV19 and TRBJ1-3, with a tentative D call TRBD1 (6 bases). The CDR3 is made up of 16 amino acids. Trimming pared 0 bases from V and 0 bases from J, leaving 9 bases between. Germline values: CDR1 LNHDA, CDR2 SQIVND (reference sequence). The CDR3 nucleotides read TGTGCCAGTAGTATAGATACAGGGCGCTCTGGAAACACCATATATTTT. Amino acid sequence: CASSIDTGRSGNTIYF.

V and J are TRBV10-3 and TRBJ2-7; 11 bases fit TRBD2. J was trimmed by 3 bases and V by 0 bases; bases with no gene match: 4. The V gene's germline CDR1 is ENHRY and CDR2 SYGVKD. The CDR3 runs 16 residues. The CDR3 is CAISESLAGANYEQYF. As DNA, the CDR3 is TGTGCCATCAGTGAGTCACTAGCGGGAGCAAACTACGAGCAGTACTTC.

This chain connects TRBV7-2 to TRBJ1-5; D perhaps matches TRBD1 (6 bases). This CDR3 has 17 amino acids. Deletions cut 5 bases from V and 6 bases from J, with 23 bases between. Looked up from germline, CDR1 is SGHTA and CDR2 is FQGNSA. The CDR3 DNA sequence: TGTGCCAGCAGCCTCTCACAGGGTTCATGGGACGGTCAGCCCCAGCATTTT. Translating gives CASSLSQGSWDGQPQHF.

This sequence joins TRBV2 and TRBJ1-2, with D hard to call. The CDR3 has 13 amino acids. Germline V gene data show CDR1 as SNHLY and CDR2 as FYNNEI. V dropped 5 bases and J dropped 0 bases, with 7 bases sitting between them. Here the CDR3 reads CASSFTPNYGYTF. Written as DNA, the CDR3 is TGTGCCAGCAGTTTTACACCTAACTATGGCTACACCTTC.

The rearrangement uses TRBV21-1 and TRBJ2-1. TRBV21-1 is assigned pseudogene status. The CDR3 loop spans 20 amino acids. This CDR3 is CASSKESRLCTNSQYNEQFF. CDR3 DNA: TGTGCCAGCAGCAAAGAAAGCCGTCTGTGCACCAATTCACAATACAATGAGCAGTTCTTC.

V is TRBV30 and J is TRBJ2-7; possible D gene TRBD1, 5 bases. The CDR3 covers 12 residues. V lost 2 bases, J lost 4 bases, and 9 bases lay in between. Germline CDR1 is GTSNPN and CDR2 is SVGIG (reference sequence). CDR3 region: CAWSPQGYEQYF. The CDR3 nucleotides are TGTGCCTGGAGTCCCCAGGGTTACGAGCAGTACTTC.

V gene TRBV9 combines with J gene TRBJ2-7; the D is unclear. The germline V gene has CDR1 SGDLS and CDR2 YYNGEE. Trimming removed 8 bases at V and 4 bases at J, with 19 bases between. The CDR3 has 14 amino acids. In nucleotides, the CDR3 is TGTGCCAGTGCCCCCCCATCAAACGCTTACGAGCAGTACTTC. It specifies CASAPPSNAYEQYF.

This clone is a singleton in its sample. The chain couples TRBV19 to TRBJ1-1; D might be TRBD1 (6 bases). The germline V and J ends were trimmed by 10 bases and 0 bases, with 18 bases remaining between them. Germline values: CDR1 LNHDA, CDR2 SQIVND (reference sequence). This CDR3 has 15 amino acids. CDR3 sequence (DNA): TGTGCCACCCACCCCGGGACACCGATGAACACTGAAGCTTTCTTT. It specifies CATHPGTPMNTEAFF.

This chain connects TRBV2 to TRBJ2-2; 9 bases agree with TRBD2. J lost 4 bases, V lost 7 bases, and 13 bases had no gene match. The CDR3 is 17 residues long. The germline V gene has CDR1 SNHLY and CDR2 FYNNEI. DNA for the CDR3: TGTGCCAGCATGCAGGGCGGGGGGGCGCGCGGCACCGGGGAGCTGTTTTTT. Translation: CASMQGGGARGTGELFF.

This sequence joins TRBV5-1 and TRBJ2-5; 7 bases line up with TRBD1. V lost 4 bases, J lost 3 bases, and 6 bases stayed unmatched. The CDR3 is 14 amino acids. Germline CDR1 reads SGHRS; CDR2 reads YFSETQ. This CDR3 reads CASSRRDREETQYF. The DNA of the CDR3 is TGCGCCAGCAGCCGTCGGGACAGAGAAGAGACCCAGTACTTC.

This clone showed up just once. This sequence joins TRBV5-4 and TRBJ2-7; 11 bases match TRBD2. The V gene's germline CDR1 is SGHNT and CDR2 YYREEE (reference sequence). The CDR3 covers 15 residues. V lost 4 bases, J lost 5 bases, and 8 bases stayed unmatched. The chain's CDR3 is CASSPKLAGANEQYF. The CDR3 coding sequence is TGTGCCAGCAGCCCCAAACTAGCGGGAGCAAACGAGCAGTACTTC.

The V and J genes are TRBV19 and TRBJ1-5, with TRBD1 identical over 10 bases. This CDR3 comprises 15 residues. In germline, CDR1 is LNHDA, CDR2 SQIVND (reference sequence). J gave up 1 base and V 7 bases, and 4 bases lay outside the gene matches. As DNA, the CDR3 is TGTGCCAGTACCCCGGGACAGGGGAGCAATCAGCCCCAGCATTTT. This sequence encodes CASTPGQGSNQPQHF.

The CDR3 reads CASSQVASIPQETQYF. CDR3 bases: TGTGCCAGCAGCCAAGTGGCCTCTATCCCCCAAGAGACCCAGTACTTC. The rearrangement links TRBV3-1 (or the pseudogene TRBV3-2) to TRBJ2-5; D ambiguous. The CDR3 is made up of 16 amino acids. CDR1 LGHDT and CDR2 YNNKEL come from the germline V gene (reference sequence). V shed 1 base and J shed 1 base, with 13 bases lying between them.

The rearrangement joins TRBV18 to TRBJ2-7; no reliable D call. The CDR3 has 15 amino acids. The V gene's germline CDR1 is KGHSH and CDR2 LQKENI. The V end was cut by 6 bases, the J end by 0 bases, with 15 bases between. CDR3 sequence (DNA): TGTGCCAGCTCTTCCGGTGGACGGCTCTCCTACGAGCAGTACTTC. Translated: CASSSGGRLSYEQYF.

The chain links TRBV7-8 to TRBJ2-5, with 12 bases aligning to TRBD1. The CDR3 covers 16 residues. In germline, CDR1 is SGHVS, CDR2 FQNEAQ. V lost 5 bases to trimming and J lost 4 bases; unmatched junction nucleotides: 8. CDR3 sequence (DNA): TGTGCCAGCAGCAACACCGGGACAGGGGGCGGAGAGACCCAGTACTTC. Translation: CASSNTGTGGGETQYF.

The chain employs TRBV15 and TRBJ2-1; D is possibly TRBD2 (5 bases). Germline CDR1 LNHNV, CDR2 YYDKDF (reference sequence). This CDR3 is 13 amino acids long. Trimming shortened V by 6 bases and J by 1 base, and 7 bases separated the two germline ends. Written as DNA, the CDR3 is TGTGCCACCAGGCCGGGATCCTACAATGAGCAGTTCTTC. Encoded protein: CATRPGSYNEQFF.